Following are 20 T cell receptor beta chains from one sample sequenced in a study of blood T cells in healthy people across ages. Through a sample-barcoded 5' primer and a J-beta primer mix, a second PCR was run for roughly 6 to 12 cycles. TCRdb called the 5' RACE reads again in MiXCR, with one record for every CDR3 protein. The sample lists hundreds of thousands of distinct CDR3 sequences, more than 50% occurring once. The sequencing input was blood. These receptor sequences come from a man between 40 and 49 years old in good health.

V gene TRBV6-1 combines with J gene TRBJ2-5; D is perhaps TRBD2 (6 bases). CDR1 and CDR2 from the germline V gene are MNHNS and SASEGT. The V and J ends lost 1 base and 10 bases respectively, with 25 bases between them. CDR3 size: 17 residues. In DNA, the CDR3 is TGTGCCAGCAGTGAAGAGCCGGACTATTTCGGTTCGGATGGCCAGTACTTC. Translation gives CASSEEPDYFGSDGQYF.

The chain links TRBV15 to TRBJ2-5, with 8 bases that match TRBD2. Germline V CDR1 and CDR2: LNHNV, YYDKDF (reference sequence). This CDR3 region has 17 residues. V was pared by 0 bases and J by 6 bases, with 12 bases of the junction left unmatched. The CDR3 here is CATSRDRASGYQKTQYF. The CDR3 bases are TGTGCCACCAGCAGAGATCGGGCTAGCGGGTACCAGAAGACCCAGTACTTC.

The chain links TRBV5-4 to TRBJ2-3; D might be TRBD2 (5 bases). V lost 6 bases to trimming and J lost 5 bases, with 10 bases between them. There are 12 residues in the CDR3. Germline V gives CDR1 SGHNT, CDR2 YYREEE (reference sequence). The chain's CDR3 is CASTLEGDTQYF. CDR3 in DNA: TGTGCCAGCACCTTAGAGGGAGATACGCAGTATTTT.

The chain employs TRBV27 and TRBJ2-3; D is unresolved. The end of the DNA fits TRBJ1-5 better, so the J call may be wrong. Germline loops: CDR1 MNHEY, CDR2 SMNVEV (reference sequence). The CDR3 contains 15 residues. The DNA for the CDR3 is TGTGCCAGCAGTCATCAACTAGCGGCCCCAGATACGCAGCATTTT. Residues: CASSHQLAAPDTQHF.

This chain uses TRBV20-1 with TRBJ2-4; 8 bases agree with TRBD1. The V and J ends lost 3 bases and 15 bases, in that order; junction bases with no gene match: 16. The length of the CDR3 is 14 residues. Per germline, CDR1 DFQATT and CDR2 SNEGSKA (reference sequence). In DNA form, the CDR3 reads TGCAGTGCTAGGACCGGGACAGGAGGTCCCACGGCGTACTTC. It is translated as CSARTGTGGPTAYF.

The genes are TRBV20-1 and TRBJ1-6; D is undetermined. This CDR3 spans 14 amino acids. Germline CDR1 reads DFQATT; CDR2 reads SNEGSKA (reference sequence). V was shortened by 2 bases and J by 10 bases, with 15 bases between the two germline ends. The CDR3 spells CSARMGPVGSPLHF. The DNA for the CDR3 is TGCAGTGCTAGAATGGGCCCGGTCGGCTCACCCCTCCACTTT.

This clonotype was counted at least ten times. V usage is TRBV29-1 and J usage is TRBJ1-5; D is possibly TRBD1 (6 bases). Germline V gives CDR1 SQVTM, CDR2 ANQGSEA. Trimming stripped 2 bases from V and 7 bases from J, with 12 bases between. The CDR3 consists of 13 residues. CDR3 residues: CSVEINREQPQHF. The CDR3 bases are TGCAGCGTTGAAATTAACAGGGAGCAGCCCCAGCATTTT.

In its sample, this clonotype was seen many times. J is TRBJ2-5 and V is TRBV7-2, with TRBD1 matching 8 bases. CDR1 SGHTA and CDR2 FQGNSA come from the germline V gene. This CDR3 region has 14 residues. V lost 5 bases, J lost 1 base, and 3 bases stayed unmatched. Here the CDR3 reads CASSPDRGQETQYF. In DNA form, the CDR3 reads TGTGCCAGCAGCCCCGACAGGGGCCAAGAGACCCAGTACTTC. The variable domain in full, completed from reference TRBV7-2 and TRBJ2-5, reads GAGVSQSPSNKVTEKGKDVELRCDPISGHTALYWYRQSLGQGLEFLIYFQGNSAPDKSGLPSDRFSAERTGGSVSTLTIQRTQQEDSAVYLCASSPDRGQETQYFGPGTRLLVL.

The gene calls are TRBV5-1 and TRBJ2-5; 9 bases match TRBD1. V shed 4 bases, J shed 5 bases, and the junction held 9 bases outside the gene matches. Germline-derived CDR1 and CDR2 are SGHRS and YFSETQ. The CDR3 extends over 15 amino acids. The CDR3, as DNA: TGCGCCAGCAGCCCCGGACAGGGGCGATCGGAGACCCAGTACTTC. The encoded protein is CASSPGQGRSETQYF.

The chain joins TRBV10-3 to TRBJ1-1, with D possibly TRBD1 on 6 matching bases. Germline V gives CDR1 ENHRY, CDR2 SYGVKD. V shed 10 bases and J shed 1 base, with 13 bases lying between them. CDR3 size: 13 residues. For the CDR3, the DNA is TGTGCCACAAGGACAGTGGGGAACACTGAAGCTTTCTTT. Protein: CATRTVGNTEAFF.

The J gene is TRBJ2-3, the V gene TRBV29-1; D is possibly TRBD2 (5 bases). Germline V CDR1 and CDR2: SQVTM, ANQGSEA. CDR3 length: 16 amino acids. The V and J ends lost 3 bases and 3 bases respectively, with 19 bases between them. The chain's CDR3 is CSVDQFYGKGTDTQYF. The DNA of the CDR3 is TGCAGCGTTGACCAATTTTACGGGAAGGGTACAGATACGCAGTATTTT.

The chain employs TRBV6-1 and TRBJ1-5; 10 positions match TRBD1. Germline V gene data show CDR1 as MNHNS and CDR2 as SASEGT. The V gene end was trimmed by 6 bases and the J gene end by 2 bases; junction bases not matched to a gene: 10. The CDR3 length is 17 residues. DNA of the CDR3: TGTGCCAGCAGCCGGGGACAGGGGAAAGGAGGCAATCAGCCCCAGCATTTT. This encodes CASSRGQGKGGNQPQHF.

The V gene is TRBV27, the J gene TRBJ1-4; the match to TRBD1 covers 9 bases. The CDR3 length is 15 residues. CDR1 MNHEY and CDR2 SMNVEV come from the germline V gene (reference sequence). Losses at the gene ends were 4 bases for V and 7 bases for J; bases not matched to a gene: 7. This CDR3 is CASSYRDRVSEKLFF. CDR3 DNA: TGTGCCAGCAGTTACCGGGACAGGGTATCTGAAAAACTGTTTTTT.

The chain uses TRBV10-3 and TRBJ2-7; D is ambiguous. The CDR3 totals 13 residues. Looked up from germline, CDR1 is ENHRY and CDR2 is SYGVKD. The V and J ends lost 3 bases and 6 bases respectively, with 12 bases between them. The CDR3 nucleotides are TGTGCCATCAGTGAAAGGGAAGTGGGCGAGCAGTACTTC. This translates into CAISEREVGEQYF.

This rearrangement joins TRBV20-1 to TRBJ1-2, with D possibly being TRBD1 (5 bases). The CDR3 is made up of 13 amino acids. The V gene's germline CDR1 is DFQATT and CDR2 SNEGSKA (reference sequence). CDR3 loop: CIPRGGMDVGYTF. In DNA, the CDR3 is TGCATCCCGAGGGGTGGCATGGATGTAGGCTACACCTTC.

This chain connects TRBV6-2 or TRBV6-3 to TRBJ2-5; D possibly corresponds to TRBD2 (6 bases). The germline V and J ends were trimmed by 4 bases and 1 base, with 10 bases remaining between them. The germline V gene encodes CDR1 MNHEY and CDR2 SVGEGT. This CDR3 is built from 14 residues. CDR3 region: CASSSFSGQETQYF. The CDR3 region has the DNA TGTGCCAGCAGTTCCTTTAGCGGCCAAGAGACCCAGTACTTC.

This chain uses TRBV6-1 with TRBJ1-2; TRBD1 agrees at 8 bases. This CDR3 is built from 13 residues. The V gene end was trimmed by 7 bases and the J gene end by 8 bases; junction bases not matched to a gene: 9. Germline V gene sequence: CDR1 MNHNS, CDR2 SASEGT. Written as DNA, the CDR3 is TGTGCCAGCACACCGGGACAGGTTGGCGGCTACACCTTC. Residues: CASTPGQVGGYTF.

This chain joins TRBV20-1 and TRBJ2-2; D is unclear. This CDR3 is 15 amino acids long. Germline V gene data show CDR1 as DFQATT and CDR2 as SNEGSKA (reference sequence). Trimming took 6 bases from V and 4 from J, leaving 18 bases between them. The CDR3 sequence is CSAQPPSTVTGELFF. For the CDR3, the DNA is TGCAGTGCCCAGCCCCCTAGTACTGTCACCGGGGAGCTGTTTTTT.

This clonotype has just a few counts. The V call is TRBV20-1, the J call TRBJ2-5, with D perhaps TRBD1 (7 bases). The V and J ends lost 3 bases and 5 bases respectively, with 13 bases between them. The CDR3 totals 13 residues. From germline, CDR1 is DFQATT and CDR2 SNEGSKA (reference sequence). CDR3 DNA: TGCAGTGCTAGGTGGACAGGAGGGGAGACCCAGTACTTC. Amino acids: CSARWTGGETQYF.

The rearrangement links TRBV4-1 to TRBJ2-7, with 9 bases fitting TRBD1. The CDR3 loop spans 17 amino acids. Germline V gives CDR1 MGHRA, CDR2 YSYEKL. The junction had 8 bases not matched to a gene; V was cut back by 2 bases and J by 0 bases. CDR3 protein: CASSQYFGTGFSYEQYF. The CDR3 DNA sequence: TGCGCCAGCAGCCAATATTTCGGGACAGGGTTCTCCTACGAGCAGTACTTC.